One and the same sample provided the 7 T cell receptor beta chains below, sequenced in a study of technical replicates of blood from a few donors. Only in-frame clones appear in the TCRdb table, and some are missing; sequencing was by immunoSEQ multiplex PCR. The sample includes nearly 80,000 clones, more than 85% of them seen just once. What was sequenced was T cells isolated from PBMCs. Receptors were obtained from a human donor in good health.

The chain employs TRBV7-9 and TRBJ1-4, with 9 bases lining up with TRBD1. V lost 3 bases, J lost 7 bases, and 0 bases stayed unmatched. This CDR3 has 13 amino acids. CDR1 and CDR2 from the germline V gene are SEHNR and FQNEAQ (reference sequence). CDR3 DNA: TGTGCCAGCAGCTTGGGACAGGGTGAAAAACTGTTTTTT. This sequence encodes CASSLGQGEKLFF. Using reference TRBV7-9 and TRBJ1-4 for the parts outside the CDR3, the full variable domain is DTGVSQNPRHKITKRGQNVTFRCDPISEHNRLYWYRQTLGQGPEFLTYFQNEAQLEKSRLLSDRFSAERPKGSFSTLEIQRTEQGDSAMYLCASSLGQGEKLFFGSGTQLSVL.

As DNA, the CDR3 is TGCGCCAGCAGCCTACTCGGACGGGGGAAGGACGAAGAGACCCAGTACTTC. It codes for CASSLLGRGKDEETQYF. The V gene is TRBV4-1, the J gene TRBJ2-5; D is perhaps TRBD2 (6 bases). CDR1 MGHRA and CDR2 YSYEKL come from the germline V gene. Trimming removed 4 bases from V and 3 bases from J, with 21 bases in between. The CDR3 covers 17 residues.

The sample holds one count of this clone. J is TRBJ2-3 and V is TRBV29-1; 8 bases are a match to TRBD2. Per germline, CDR1 SQVTM and CDR2 ANQGSEA. The CDR3 loop spans 16 amino acids. J lost 6 bases, V lost 3 bases, and 14 bases had no gene match. CDR3 sequence: CSVDSPAGAAEDTQYF. CDR3 sequence (DNA): TGCAGCGTTGACTCGCCAGCGGGGGCCGCGGAGGATACGCAGTATTTT.

This chain uses TRBV9 with TRBJ2-2; no clear D. The germline V gene has CDR1 SGDLS and CDR2 YYNGEE. CDR3 size: 15 residues. Trimming left V 5 bases short and J 0 bases short, with 11 bases between. The CDR3 protein is CASRVGVANTGELFF. CDR3 nucleotide sequence: TGTGCCAGCAGGGTCGGAGTCGCGAACACCGGGGAGCTGTTTTTT.

The V gene is TRBV5-1, the J gene TRBJ2-7; 10 bases align to TRBD1. CDR3 length: 16 residues. J gave up 6 bases and V 0 bases, and 9 bases lay outside the gene matches. Germline values: CDR1 SGHRS, CDR2 YFSETQ. The CDR3 bases are TGCGCCAGCAGCTTGGACGTTGGACAGGGGGGGCGCGAGCAGTACTTC. Its protein product is CASSLDVGQGGREQYF.

Written as DNA, the CDR3 is TGTGCCAGCAGTGACCACCTACTAGCATACGAGCAGTACTTC. Its translation is CASSDHLLAYEQYF. The V call is TRBV6-1, the J call TRBJ2-7; D perhaps matches TRBD2 (6 bases). The germline V gene has CDR1 MNHNS and CDR2 SASEGT. V was pared by 3 bases and J by 4 bases, with 13 bases between. This CDR3 spans 14 amino acids.

The chain links TRBV5-1 to TRBJ1-1; TRBD1 might be the D (5 bases). CDR1 is SGHRS, CDR2 YFSETQ, per germline. Deletions cut 4 bases from V and 0 bases from J, with 13 bases between. The CDR3 is 15 amino acids. CDR3 sequence reads: CASSPERTLNTEAFF. The CDR3, as DNA: TGCGCCAGCAGCCCCGAAAGGACATTGAACACTGAAGCTTTCTTT. The full variable domain, in which reference TRBV5-1 and TRBJ1-1 provide the parts outside the CDR3, is KAGVTQTPRYLIKTRGQQVTLSCSPISGHRSVSWYQQTPGQGLQFLFEYFSETQRNKGNFPGRFSGRQFSNSRSEMNVSTLELGDSALYLCASSPERTLNTEAFFGQGTRLTVV.